Below are 10 T cell receptor beta chains sequenced from a single sample in a study of blood T cell repertoires in COVID-19. The assay was immunoSEQ multiplex PCR, and TCRdb's table has in-frame clones only and misses some. The sample includes 55,000 to 75,000 clones, roughly 86% of them seen just once. The specimen sequenced was peripheral blood. These receptors were collected from a human donor with active COVID-19. The donor label of this sample is uncertain.

The gene calls are TRBV27 and TRBJ1-1; D unresolved. V lost 6 bases and J 5 bases, leaving 19 bases between the germline ends. This CDR3 has 15 residues. Germline CDR1 reads MNHEY; CDR2 reads SMNVEV (reference sequence). CDR3 loop: CASSPSREVGTEAFF. CDR3 nucleotide sequence: TGTGCCAGCAGCCCGAGCCGGGAGGTGGGAACTGAAGCTTTCTTT.

Only a few counts were recorded for this clone. The rearrangement uses TRBV5-1 and TRBJ2-2, with D uncertain. Trimming left V 3 bases short and J 2 bases short, with 5 bases between. The CDR3 extends over 13 amino acids. In germline, CDR1 is SGHRS, CDR2 YFSETQ. CDR3 sequence reads: CASSSGNTGELFF. For the CDR3, the DNA is TGCGCCAGCAGCTCAGGTAACACCGGGGAGCTGTTTTTT.

This chain joins TRBV27 and TRBJ2-7; 8 bases are shared with TRBD1. Per the germline V gene, CDR1 is MNHEY and CDR2 is SMNVEV (reference sequence). This CDR3 is built from 14 residues. Trimming cost V 4 bases and J 2 bases; bases outside gene matches: 4. CDR3 DNA sequence: TGTGCCAGCAGTTCAACAGGGGGGCCCTACGAGCAGTACTTC. Protein product: CASSSTGGPYEQYF.

The chain uses TRBV18 and TRBJ2-7; 9 bases match TRBD1. The CDR3 sequence is 15 residues long. Germline trimming cut 2 bases from V and 1 base from J; bases unmatched to any gene: 3. Germline V gene data show CDR1 as KGHSH and CDR2 as LQKENI. CDR3 residues: CASSPRTGVSYEQYF. CDR3 nucleotide sequence: TGTGCCAGCTCACCAAGGACAGGGGTTTCCTACGAGCAGTACTTC.

The rearrangement uses TRBV19 and TRBJ2-1; 7 nucleotides agree with TRBD1. This CDR3 contains 14 residues. Germline V lookup: CDR1 LNHDA, CDR2 SQIVND (reference sequence). After removal of 3 bases from V and 1 base from J, the junction contained 0 bases not matched to a gene. Written as DNA, the CDR3 is TGTGCCAGTAGTATGACAGGGTCCTACAATGAGCAGTTCTTC. It encodes CASSMTGSYNEQFF.

This sequence joins TRBV6-2 or TRBV6-3 and TRBJ2-7, with TRBD2 matching 11 bases. Germline V gives CDR1 MNHEY, CDR2 SVGEGT. The CDR3 length is 14 residues. Unmatched junction bases numbered 1, after V lost 0 bases and J lost 6 bases. The CDR3 DNA is TGTGCCAGCAGTTACTCAGGACTAGCGGGCGAGCAGTACTTC. Residues: CASSYSGLAGEQYF.

The rearrangement links TRBV5-1 to TRBJ2-4; possible D gene TRBD2, 6 bases. The CDR3 is 15 amino acids. The V gene lost 4 bases and the J gene lost 5 bases, with 16 bases spanning the gap. Germline CDR1 reads SGHRS; CDR2 reads YFSETQ. For the CDR3, the DNA is TGCGCCAGCAGCCTCGGGTTTCCGGGAGAAAACATTCAGTACTTC. It encodes CASSLGFPGENIQYF.

The rearrangement uses TRBV5-1 and TRBJ2-3, with D possibly matching TRBD2 (6 bases). V shed 5 bases and J shed 4 bases, with 17 bases lying between them. The CDR3 is made up of 15 amino acids. Germline CDR1 and CDR2: SGHRS and YFSETQ. The CDR3 coding sequence is TGCGCCAGCAGAGCCGGGACTTCGTCCCCAGATACGCAGTATTTT. Translated, it gives CASRAGTSSPDTQYF.

The gene calls are TRBV10-1 and TRBJ2-3, with TRBD2 matching over 9 bases. V lost 11 bases and J lost 0; bases outside the gene matches: 12. There are 16 residues in the CDR3. Germline CDR1 and CDR2: WNHNN and SYGVQD (reference sequence). CDR3 sequence: CAAPGKAGGSTDTQYF. The DNA of the CDR3 is TGCGCCGCCCCGGGGAAAGCGGGGGGAAGCACAGATACGCAGTATTTT.

This chain links TRBV5-1 with TRBJ1-1; 7 bases fit TRBD1. The CDR3 has 15 amino acids. V gave up 4 bases and J gave up 8 bases; unmatched junction bases: 14. The germline V gene encodes CDR1 SGHRS and CDR2 YFSETQ. The CDR3 here is CASSLQTGPRPEAFF. CDR3 nucleotide sequence: TGCGCCAGCAGCCTACAGACAGGGCCCCGACCGGAAGCTTTCTTT.